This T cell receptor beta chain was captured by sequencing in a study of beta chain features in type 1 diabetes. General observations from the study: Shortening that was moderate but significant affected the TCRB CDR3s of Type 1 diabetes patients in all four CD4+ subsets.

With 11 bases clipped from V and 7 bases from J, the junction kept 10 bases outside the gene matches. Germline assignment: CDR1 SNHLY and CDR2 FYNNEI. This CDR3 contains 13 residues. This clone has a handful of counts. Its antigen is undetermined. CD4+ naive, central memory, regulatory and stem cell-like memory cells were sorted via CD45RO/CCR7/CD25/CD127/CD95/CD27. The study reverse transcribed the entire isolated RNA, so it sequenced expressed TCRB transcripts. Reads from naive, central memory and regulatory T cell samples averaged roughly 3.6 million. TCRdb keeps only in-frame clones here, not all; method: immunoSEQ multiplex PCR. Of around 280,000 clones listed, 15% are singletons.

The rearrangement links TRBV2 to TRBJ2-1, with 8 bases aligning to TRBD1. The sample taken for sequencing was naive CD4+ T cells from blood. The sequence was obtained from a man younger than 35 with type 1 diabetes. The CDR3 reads CAGTQGARNEQFF. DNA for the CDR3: TGTGCCGGGACTCAGGGGGCGCGGAATGAGCAGTTCTTC.